The clone carrying this TCR beta chain was found a few times. Without the conserved terminal phenylalanine or tryptophan, this CDR3 likely stems from a read error. The data were obtained in a study of T cells in Graves' hyperthyroidism and ophthalmopathy. Study summary: Peripheral blood was collected at initial diagnosis, before any treatment.

From RNA transcripts, TCR beta CDR3 regions were amplified. RT-PCR in the first round (using the HTBI primer set) targeted the TCR CDR3. TCRdb called the multiplex PCR reads again in MiXCR, with one record for every CDR3 protein. The profile shows roughly 740,000 distinct CDR3 sequences, around 17% of them singletons. Trimming cost V 2 bases and J 0 bases; bases outside gene matches: 4. Germline CDR1 SEHNR, CDR2 FQNEAQ (reference sequence). There are 15 residues in the CDR3. The genes are TRBV7-9 and TRBJ2-7, with 7 bases aligning to TRBD1. Sequencing was carried out using blood. This receptor was identified in a man between 18 and 35 years old with Graves' hyperthyroidism. CDR3: CASSLRTGLSYEQYL. CDR3 nucleotides: TGTGCCAGCAGCTTAAGGACAGGTCTCTCCTACGAGCAGTACCTC.